The entry below describes one T cell receptor (beta chain). Its antigen is undetermined. Germline CDR1 reads SNHLY; CDR2 reads FYNNEI. V lost 3 bases to trimming and J lost 4 bases; unmatched junction nucleotides: 7. The CDR3 has 16 residues. These data are taken from a study of T cell responses to AZD1222 COVID-19 vaccine. Study summary: Whether given at about 4 or about 12 weeks, second doses were pooled.

Study results and caveats: Clonal diversity may have been underestimated, and the donors were mostly white British, with more females than males. Across the whole spike, CD4 TCRs peaked at regions 160-218 and 743-854.

Using immunoSEQ multiplex PCR, the repertoire was profiled, and TCRdb retains in-frame clones only, with some absent. The sample shows roughly 190,000 clones, 90% to 95% of them seen only once. The sequence came from an adult in good health. The sequencing used peripheral blood, collected on day 0 of AZD1222 vaccination. The J gene is TRBJ2-5, the V gene TRBV2; TRBD2 matches 11 bases. The CDR3 sequence is CASSEWLAGGSETQYF. CDR3 DNA: TGTGCCAGCAGTGAGTGGCTAGCGGGGGGCTCAGAGACCCAGTACTTC.